One sample yielded the 6 T cell receptor beta chains listed below, sequenced in a study of cytomegalovirus exposure and HLA in healthy donors. Vbeta (60) and Jbeta (13) primers were used in the PCR. Repertoires were generated with immunoSEQ multiplex PCR, while TCRdb's copy carries only in-frame clones and drops some. This table has over 80,000 clones, 65% to 85% appearing once. Sequenced sample: PBMCs. These receptors all stem from a man aged 35-49 years in good health and CMV-seropositive.

The chain is built from TRBV28 and TRBJ1-2; 7 positions match TRBD1. The CDR3 is 15 residues long. The J segment lost 4 bases and the V segment lost 4 bases, leaving 9 bases of the junction unmatched. Germline V gene data show CDR1 as MDHEN and CDR2 as SYDVKM. DNA of the CDR3: TGTGCCAGCAGTTACACAGGACAGGACATCTATGGCTACACCTTC. Its translation is CASSYTGQDIYGYTF.

V gene TRBV5-5 combines with J gene TRBJ1-4, with D unclear. The CDR3 has 14 residues. Trimming left V 0 bases short and J 4 bases short, with 7 bases between. Germline CDR1 SGHKS, CDR2 YYEKEE (reference sequence). In nucleotides, the CDR3 is TGTGCCAGCAGCTTGGGCCAGATTAATGAAAAACTGTTTTTT. Translation gives CASSLGQINEKLFF.

This clone was seen once. This chain connects TRBV13 to TRBJ2-7, with 14 positions matching TRBD2. The germline CDR1 and CDR2 sequences are PRHDT and FYEKMQ (reference sequence). J was trimmed by 2 bases and V by 4 bases; bases with no gene match: 7. This CDR3 region has 17 residues. In DNA, the CDR3 is TGTGCCAGCAGCTCCGGGACTAGCGGGAGTAGTCCCTACGAGCAGTACTTC. It specifies CASSSGTSGSSPYEQYF. The full variable domain, in which reference TRBV13 and TRBJ2-7 provide the parts outside the CDR3, is AAGVIQSPRHLIKEKRETATLKCYPIPRHDTVYWYQQGPGQDPQFLISFYEKMQSDKGSIPDRFSAQQFSDYHSELNMSSLELGDSALYFCASSSGTSGSSPYEQYFGPGTRLTVT.

The chain employs TRBV21-1 and TRBJ1-1. TRBV21-1 is recorded as a pseudogene. The CDR3 runs 14 residues. CDR3 nucleotide sequence: TGTGCCAGCAGCGGGGGGGGTGTTAGGTCTGCCGCTTTCTTT. This encodes CASSGGGVRSAAFF.

V is TRBV2 and J is TRBJ1-3; TRBD1 matches 7 bases. J gave up 0 bases and V 7 bases, and 6 bases lay outside the gene matches. In germline, CDR1 is SNHLY, CDR2 FYNNEI. This CDR3 is built from 15 residues. CDR3 sequence: CASMGTDISGNTIYF. The CDR3 region has the DNA TGTGCCAGCATGGGGACAGACATCTCTGGAAACACCATATATTTT. The variable domain in full, completed from reference TRBV2 and TRBJ1-3, reads EPEVTQTPSHQVTQMGQEVILRCVPISNHLYFYWYRQILGQKVEFLVSFYNNEISEKSEIFDDQFSVERPDGSNFTLKIRSTKLEDSAMYFCASMGTDISGNTIYFGEGSWLTVV.

This clone showed up just a few times. The rearrangement links TRBV29-1 to TRBJ2-1, with D possibly TRBD2 on 6 matching bases. The V gene's germline CDR1 is SQVTM and CDR2 ANQGSEA. Trimming left V 3 bases short and J 14 bases short, with 14 bases between. This CDR3 spans 11 amino acids. The CDR3 spells CSVDDGGIKFF. Written as DNA, the CDR3 is TGCAGCGTTGATGATGGGGGGATCAAGTTCTTC.